The source of this T cell receptor (beta chain) is a study of cytomegalovirus exposure and HLA in healthy donors. Participants comprised healthy donors of bone marrow. CDR1 is LGHNA and CDR2 is YSLEER in the germline V gene. J lost 5 bases, V lost 1 base, and 13 bases had no gene match. CDR3 length equals 19 residues. PCR was performed using 60 Vbeta and 13 Jbeta primers. Assay used: immunoSEQ multiplex PCR; TCRdb lists only in-frame clones, some missing. The sample contains 170,000 or so clones, more than 80% of which appear only once. Sequenced sample: PBMCs. V and J are TRBV4-3 and TRBJ2-1; 11 nucleotides agree with TRBD2. The receptor comes from a man younger than 35 in good health and CMV-seronegative. The DNA for the CDR3 is TGCGCCAGCAGCCAAGGCGGGTGGTATAGCGGGAGGGCCCACAATGAGCAGTTCTTC. Translated, it gives CASSQGGWYSGRAHNEQFF.